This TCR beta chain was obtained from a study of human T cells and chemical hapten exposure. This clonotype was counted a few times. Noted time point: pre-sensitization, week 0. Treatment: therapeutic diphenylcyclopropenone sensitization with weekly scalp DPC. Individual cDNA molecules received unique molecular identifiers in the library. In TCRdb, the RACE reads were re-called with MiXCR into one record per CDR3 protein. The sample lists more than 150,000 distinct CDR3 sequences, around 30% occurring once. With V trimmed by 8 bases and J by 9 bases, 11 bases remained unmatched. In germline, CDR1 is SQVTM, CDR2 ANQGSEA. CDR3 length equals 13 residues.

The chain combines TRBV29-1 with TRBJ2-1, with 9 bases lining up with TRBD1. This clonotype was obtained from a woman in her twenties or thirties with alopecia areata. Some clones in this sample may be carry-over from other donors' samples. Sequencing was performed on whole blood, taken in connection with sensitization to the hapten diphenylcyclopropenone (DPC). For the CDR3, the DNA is TGCAGCCATAGGGGACAGGGAAGGGGTGAGCAGTTCTTC. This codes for CSHRGQGRGEQFF.